Shown below are 3 T cell receptor beta chains from a single sample sequenced in a study of blood T cells in healthy people across ages. It was with a sample-barcoded 5' primer and a J-beta primer mix that a second PCR of about 7 to 12 cycles was run. TCRdb re-called the 5' RACE reads with MiXCR, one entry per CDR3 protein. Of hundreds of thousands of distinct CDR3 sequences detected, over 45% appear once; the ten largest clones hold around a third. Material: blood. The receptors here all came from a woman aged 55-69 years in good health.

The V and J genes are TRBV7-9 and TRBJ1-1; 7 nucleotides match TRBD1. Per the germline V gene, CDR1 is SEHNR and CDR2 is FQNEAQ (reference sequence). After removal of 5 bases from V and 3 bases from J, the junction contained 6 bases not matched to a gene. The CDR3 is 14 residues long. In DNA, the CDR3 is TGTGCCAGCAGCGCACAGGGGTTGGACACTGAAGCTTTCTTT. Its translation: CASSAQGLDTEAFF.

The chain links TRBV11-2 to TRBJ2-1; the match to TRBD2 covers 13 bases. CDR1 is SGHAT and CDR2 is FQNNGV in the germline V gene. V was pared by 5 bases and J by 2 bases, with 24 bases of the junction left unmatched. The CDR3 runs 23 residues. The CDR3 here is CASSRPSTGGTTSGRDTYNEQFF. The CDR3 coding sequence is TGTGCCAGCAGCCGACCCTCGACAGGTGGAACTACTAGCGGGAGGGATACCTACAATGAGCAGTTCTTC.

In this sample, this clonotype turned up a few times. The rearrangement links TRBV27 to TRBJ2-1; 9 bases match TRBD2. The J call may be in error: the DNA end matches TRBJ2-7 better. The CDR3 runs to 17 residues. Germline V lookup: CDR1 MNHEY, CDR2 SMNVEV (reference sequence). The CDR3: CASSLGGGRANYNEQYF. In nucleotides, the CDR3 is TGTGCCAGCAGTTTAGGGGGCGGGAGGGCTAACTACAATGAGCAGTACTTC.